The 21 T cell receptor beta chains below come from one sample, sequenced in a study of T cell responses to AZD1222 COVID-19 vaccine. Sequencing was performed with immunoSEQ multiplex PCR; in TCRdb, only in-frame clones are kept and a portion is missing. This table holds around 100,000 clones, around 90% found once. Here the sequenced sample was peripheral blood, taken 28 days after the second AZD1222 dose. Receptor source: an adult who received the AZD1222 COVID-19 vaccine.

The chain has TRBV21-1 and TRBJ2-1; TRBD1, the table's D call, was not compared with the DNA. TRBV21-1 corresponds to a pseudogene. The CDR3 extends over 16 amino acids. The CDR3 region is CASRIGQGSSYNEQFF. The CDR3 bases are TGTGCCAGCAGGATAGGTCAGGGGAGCTCCTACAATGAGCAGTTCTTC.

This sequence joins TRBV5-6 and TRBJ2-7; perhaps TRBD2 as D (5 bases). From germline, CDR1 is SGHDT and CDR2 YYEEEE. Trimming removed 0 bases from V and 3 bases from J, with 10 bases in between. This CDR3 contains 14 residues. The CDR3 loop is CASSLGGGSYEQYF. The DNA of the CDR3 is TGTGCCAGCAGCTTGGGTGGAGGTAGCTACGAGCAGTACTTC. Combining the CDR3 with reference TRBV5-6 and TRBJ2-7 gives the whole variable domain DAGVTQSPTHLIKTRGQQVTLRCSPKSGHDTVSWYQQALGQGPQFIFQYYEEEERQRGNFPDRFSGHQFPNYSSELNVNALLLGDSALYLCASSLGGGSYEQYFGPGTRLTVT.

V and J are TRBV7-2 and TRBJ2-5; D gene ambiguous. From germline, CDR1 is SGHTA and CDR2 FQGNSA. Trimming took off 2 bases at V and 0 bases at J, with 4 bases between the two ends. CDR3 size: 13 residues. The DNA of the CDR3 is TGTGCCAGCAGCTTAAAGTACCAAGAGACCCAGTACTTC. Protein sequence: CASSLKYQETQYF.

The chain has TRBV6-4 and TRBJ1-1; no reliable D call. Germline V gene lookup returns CDR1 MRHNA and CDR2 SNTAGT. The length of the CDR3 is 15 residues. The V and J ends lost 2 bases and 1 base respectively, with 11 bases between them. DNA for the CDR3: TGTGCCAGCAGTGACGCTGTAAGCTGGAACACTGAAGCTTTCTTT. Encoded protein: CASSDAVSWNTEAFF.

The chain recombines TRBV7-9 with TRBJ2-7; 7 bases agree with TRBD1. Germline V CDR1 and CDR2: SEHNR, FQNEAQ (reference sequence). The CDR3 consists of 13 residues. With 6 bases clipped from V and 4 bases from J, the junction kept 6 bases outside the gene matches. Here the CDR3 DNA reads TGTGCCAGCAGTCTCGGACAGGAATACGAGCAGTACTTC. Residues: CASSLGQEYEQYF.

The rearrangement links TRBV28 to TRBJ2-3; 8 nucleotides line up with TRBD1. The ends lost 1 base at V and 7 bases at J; junction bases unmatched: 4. CDR1 is MDHEN, CDR2 SYDVKM, per germline. The CDR3 covers 14 residues. The CDR3 here is CASSLSGGGNTQYF. CDR3 nucleotides: TGTGCCAGCAGTTTATCAGGGGGCGGAAATACGCAGTATTTT.

The chain is built from TRBV7-2 and TRBJ1-3; D perhaps matches TRBD1 (6 bases). The CDR3 has 14 residues. The germline V gene encodes CDR1 SGHTA and CDR2 FQGNSA. The ends were cut back, 6 bases at V and 4 bases at J, with 13 bases in the middle. CDR3 sequence (DNA): TGTGCCAGCAGGAGTCCAGGGGCCGGAAACACCATATATTTT. As protein: CASRSPGAGNTIYF.

The CDR3 loop reads CASSYVGTGELFF. DNA of the CDR3: TGTGCCAGCAGTTACGTAGGTACCGGGGAGCTGTTTTTT. The chain joins TRBV6-5 to TRBJ2-2, with D uncertain. Germline CDR1 and CDR2: MNHEY and SVGAGI. The CDR3 has 13 amino acids. Trimming removed 2 bases at V and 5 bases at J, with 6 bases between.

This chain joins TRBV7-9 and TRBJ2-7; D gene uncertain. The V end was cut by 5 bases, the J end by 2 bases, with 10 bases between. Germline loops: CDR1 SEHNR, CDR2 FQNEAQ (reference sequence). The CDR3 loop spans 13 amino acids. The CDR3 protein is CASSPGSAYEQYF. In nucleotides, the CDR3 is TGTGCCAGCAGCCCGGGCTCGGCCTACGAGCAGTACTTC.

The V and J genes are TRBV5-1 and TRBJ2-3; 13 bases line up with TRBD2. Trimming took 0 bases from V and 2 from J; bases not matched to a gene: 9. This CDR3 has 19 residues. From germline, CDR1 is SGHRS and CDR2 YFSETQ. The CDR3 DNA is TGCGCCAGCAGCTTGGTTACTAGCGGGAGGGTCCCCCCCACAGATACGCAGTATTTT. As protein: CASSLVTSGRVPPTDTQYF.

In DNA form, the CDR3 reads TGTGCCAGCAGCTTAAGCTGGGCTAGCGGGAGCCTAACCGGGGAGCTGTTTTTT. Translating gives CASSLSWASGSLTGELFF. V is TRBV7-2 and J is TRBJ2-2, with TRBD2 matching 10 bases. Unmatched junction bases numbered 11, after V lost 2 bases and J lost 5 bases. The CDR3 extends over 18 amino acids. Germline loops: CDR1 SGHTA, CDR2 FQGNSA. Together with reference TRBV7-2 and TRBJ2-2, the CDR3 gives the full variable domain: GAGVSQSPSNKVTEKGKDVELRCDPISGHTALYWYRQSLGQGLEFLIYFQGNSAPDKSGLPSDRFSAERTGGSVSTLTIQRTQQEDSAVYLCASSLSWASGSLTGELFFGEGSRLTVL.

This clone turned up a few times. This chain connects TRBV5-4 to TRBJ1-1, with TRBD1 identical over 7 bases. J was trimmed by 2 bases and V by 1 base; bases with no gene match: 5. Per germline, CDR1 SGHNT and CDR2 YYREEE (reference sequence). The CDR3 runs 15 residues. CDR3: CASSLTGQINTEAFF. CDR3 DNA sequence: TGTGCCAGCAGCTTGACGGGACAGATAAACACTGAAGCTTTCTTT.

The chain uses TRBV6-5 and TRBJ1-2, with D hard to call. Germline V CDR1 and CDR2: MNHEY, SVGAGI. V lost 6 bases, J lost 3 bases, and 8 bases lay in between. The CDR3 totals 12 residues. The CDR3 sequence is CASREIDYGYTF. In nucleotides, the CDR3 is TGTGCCAGCAGAGAGATTGACTATGGCTACACCTTC.

The chain recombines TRBV10-3 with TRBJ1-2; TRBD1 matches 7 bases. CDR1 and CDR2 from the germline V gene are ENHRY and SYGVKD. The V segment lost 4 bases and the J segment 0 bases; nucleotides outside the gene matches: 5. CDR3 length equals 15 residues. The CDR3 here is CAISGSGQPNYGYTF. DNA of the CDR3: TGTGCCATCAGTGGTTCGGGACAGCCTAACTATGGCTACACCTTC.

The gene calls are TRBV28 and TRBJ2-4, with a tentative D call TRBD1 (9 bases). The germline gives CDR1 MDHEN, CDR2 SYDVKM. Trimming shortened V by 10 bases and J by 5 bases, and 18 bases separated the two germline ends. The CDR3 totals 14 residues. CDR3 sequence reads: CAIAGQGRENIQYF. The CDR3 DNA sequence: TGTGCCATAGCGGGACAGGGACGAGAAAACATTCAGTACTTC.

This sequence joins TRBV28 and TRBJ2-7; 9 nucleotides match TRBD1. V trimming: 4 bases; J trimming: 3 bases; junction bases outside the gene matches: 7. The CDR3 is made up of 15 amino acids. The germline CDR1 and CDR2 sequences are MDHEN and SYDVKM. CDR3 region: CASSWTGAGYYEQYF. The CDR3 coding sequence is TGTGCCAGCAGTTGGACAGGGGCCGGGTACTACGAGCAGTACTTC. Combining the CDR3 with reference TRBV28 and TRBJ2-7 gives the whole variable domain DVKVTQSSRYLVKRTGEKVFLECVQDMDHENMFWYRQDPGLGLRLIYFSYDVKMKEKGDIPEGYSVSREKKERFSLILESASTNQTSMYLCASSWTGAGYYEQYFGPGTRLTVT.

This clone was detected once. J is TRBJ1-1 and V is TRBV12-3 or TRBV12-4, with 9 bases aligning to TRBD1. The CDR3 is 12 residues long. V lost 10 bases and J lost 4; bases outside the gene matches: 4. The CDR3 region is CAIRDRVTEAFF. The CDR3 region has the DNA TGTGCCATCCGGGACAGGGTCACTGAAGCTTTCTTT.

The genes are TRBV15 and TRBJ2-6; maybe TRBD1 (6 bases). The CDR3 has 19 residues. V lost 0 bases and J lost 0, with 15 bases in between. CDR1 is LNHNV, CDR2 YYDKDF, per germline (reference sequence). CDR3 sequence reads: CATSRDAGDPYSGANVLTF. The CDR3 DNA reads TGTGCCACCAGCAGAGACGCAGGGGATCCTTACTCTGGGGCCAACGTCCTGACTTTC.

The chain combines TRBV30 with TRBJ1-4; maybe TRBD1 (5 bases). Per germline, CDR1 GTSNPN and CDR2 SVGIG (reference sequence). CDR3 size: 15 residues. The V and J ends lost 0 bases and 8 bases respectively, with 16 bases between them. The CDR3 bases are TGTGCCTGGAGTGTACGCGGGGCTATTCGGGAAAAACTGTTTTTT. Encoded protein: CAWSVRGAIREKLFF.

About this clone: One junction end disagrees with the germline gene, perhaps due to a read error. This sequence joins TRBV15 and TRBJ1-4; tentative D call: TRBD1 (5 bases). This CDR3 has 12 amino acids. CDR1 and CDR2 from the germline V gene are LNHNV and YYDKDF (reference sequence). The CDR3 nucleotides are TGTGCCACCAGCAGAGATCGGCAGGGTTGGATGTTT. It codes for CATSRDRQGWMF.

This clone was observed a few times. The chain recombines TRBV2 with TRBJ2-7, with D unclear. CDR3 length: 12 amino acids. In germline, CDR1 is SNHLY, CDR2 FYNNEI. Trimming cost V 6 bases and J 1 base, with 7 bases left between them. CDR3 region: CASSYTSYEQYF. CDR3 bases: TGTGCCAGCAGCTACACGTCCTACGAGCAGTACTTC.